These T cell receptor beta chains were read from a single sample in a study of blood T cell repertoires in COVID-19. The protocol was immunoSEQ multiplex PCR, while the TCRdb copy is restricted to in-frame clones and leaves out a portion. The sample holds more than 50,000 clones, about 75% seen once. Sequenced material: peripheral blood. These receptors were taken from an elderly woman with acute or convalescent COVID-19. Each CDR3 is given with its conserved first and last residue. D genes are given only for firm matches. Clone size appears in some rows only: once, few, many, or a class for an expanded clone.

clone_size j_call v_call d_call cdr3_nt cdr3_aa
. TRBJ2-3 TRBV5-1 . TGCGCCAGCAGCTTGGTGAGGCGCGACACAGATACGCAGTATTTT CASSLVRRDTDTQYF
. TRBJ1-2 TRBV4-2 . TGTGCCAGCAGCCAAGTCGGGATTCAGGTCTATGGCTACACCTTC CASSQVGIQVYGYTF
. TRBJ2-3 TRBV28 . TGTGCCAGCAGTTTACCGGGACTTGCAGATACGCAGTATTTT CASSLPGLADTQYF
. TRBJ2-2 TRBV7-3 . TGTGCCAGCAGCTTAAATCCGTCGCAGGCCCCACCCGGGGAGCTGTTTTTT CASSLNPSQAPPGELFF
. TRBJ1-5 TRBV6-5 . TGTGCCAGCAGTTATTCCCCAGGGGCAAGCAATCAGCCCCAGCATTTT CASSYSPGASNQPQHF
. TRBJ1-2 TRBV7-8 . TGTGCCAGCAGCATCTCCCAGAACGTGAGGGGCTACACCTTC CASSISQNVRGYTF
. TRBJ1-5 TRBV25-1 TRBD1 TGTGCCAGCGGAGAGATCGGGACAGATCAGCCCCAGCATTTT CASGEIGTDQPQHF
. TRBJ1-6 TRBV5-1 . TGCGCCAGCAGCTTGGGGTCAGGTTATAATTCACCCCTCCACTTT CASSLGSGYNSPLHF
. TRBJ2-1 TRBV9 TRBD2 TGTGCCAGCAGCGGGACCGGGACTAGGGCTTACAATGAGCAGTTCTTC CASSGTGTRAYNEQFF
. TRBJ1-5 TRBV4-1 TRBD1 TGCGCCAGCAGCCAAGATCCCGGGACAGGGCGTCAGCCCCAGCATTTT CASSQDPGTGRQPQHF
. TRBJ2-1 TRBV5-4 . TGTGCCAGCGGACATTTGCAGGTGCAGTTCTTC CASGHLQVQFF
. TRBJ2-4 TRBV5-1 TRBD2 TGCGCCAGCAGCCCAGACCCCGGACTAGCGGGACTTCAGTACTTC CASSPDPGLAGLQYF
. TRBJ2-3 TRBV29-1 TRBD1 TGCAGCGTTAAAAAAACAGGGGAAGGCACAGATACGCAGTATTTT CSVKKTGEGTDTQYF
. TRBJ2-5 TRBV6-5 TRBD2 TGTGCCAGCGGACTAGCGGGAGTAGAGACCCAGTACTTC CASGLAGVETQYF
. TRBJ2-4 TRBV6-5 . TGTGCCAGCAAAGGGGATATAGCCAAAAACATTCAGTACTTC CASKGDIAKNIQYF
many TRBJ2-7 TRBV5-6 . TGTGCCAGCAGCTTGATAGATAACTCCTACGAGCAGTACTTC CASSLIDNSYEQYF
. TRBJ1-3 TRBV5-1 . TGCGCCAGCAGCCAGACAGAGATTAGCTCTGGAAACACCATATATTTT CASSQTEISSGNTIYF
. TRBJ1-6 TRBV19 TRBD1 TGTGCCAGTAGTTCATGGACAGGGGACTCACCCCTCCACTTT CASSSWTGDSPLHF
. TRBJ2-1 TRBV24-1 . TGTGCCACCAGTGATCCCATCCCCGGCAGGGCGGATGAGCAGTTCTTC CATSDPIPGRADEQFF